A single sample is the source of the 18 T cell receptor beta chains below, sequenced in a study of T cell responses to AZD1222 COVID-19 vaccine. The protocol was immunoSEQ multiplex PCR, while the TCRdb copy is restricted to in-frame clones and leaves out a portion. The table records about 110,000 clones, about nine tenths of them present only once. The sequencing here drew on peripheral blood, taken on day 0 of AZD1222 vaccination. Receptors originate from an adult in good health.

The chain has TRBV12-3 or TRBV12-4 and TRBJ2-1, with D unclear. V lost 7 bases and J 7 bases, leaving 5 bases between the germline ends. The CDR3 length is 10 residues. CDR3 protein: CASTRNEQFF. CDR3 nucleotide sequence: TGTGCCAGCACCCGGAATGAGCAGTTCTTC.

This sequence joins TRBV7-2 and TRBJ2-3; TRBD2 might be the D (6 bases). There are 14 residues in the CDR3. Germline loops: CDR1 SGHTA, CDR2 FQGNSA. V lost 2 bases and J lost 6, with 12 bases in between. CDR3 bases: TGTGCCAGCAGCTTATGGGACTCCCGGGATACGCAGTATTTT. It codes for CASSLWDSRDTQYF.

The V gene is TRBV25-1, the J gene TRBJ2-1, with 8 bases fitting TRBD1. J lost 2 bases, V lost 2 bases, and 2 bases had no gene match. The CDR3 is 15 amino acids. Germline loops: CDR1 MGHDK, CDR2 SYGVNS. The CDR3 loop is CASSERQGPYNEQFF. CDR3 DNA sequence: TGTGCCAGCAGTGAACGACAGGGGCCCTACAATGAGCAGTTCTTC.

A remark on this clone: This sample also contains other DNA sequences that code for the same CDR3. This chain joins TRBV6-2 or TRBV6-3 and TRBJ2-7; D is ambiguous. Looked up from germline, CDR1 is MNHEY and CDR2 is SVGEGT. V gave up 6 bases and J gave up 4 bases, with 7 bases separating them. This CDR3 spans 11 amino acids. Here the CDR3 reads CASSQNYEQYF. For the CDR3, the DNA is TGTGCCAGCAGCCAGAATTACGAGCAGTACTTC.

The chain employs TRBV12-3 or TRBV12-4 and TRBJ2-7, with D unclear. The CDR3 consists of 12 residues. V shed 3 bases and J shed 5 bases, with 8 bases lying between them. The CDR3 protein is CASSFGSHEQYF. The CDR3 DNA reads as TGTGCCAGCAGTTTTGGGTCCCACGAGCAGTACTTC.

On this clone itself: The same CDR3 also results from other DNA sequences found in this sample. The chain has TRBV18 and TRBJ2-7; 8 bases are a match to TRBD1. The CDR3 has 14 amino acids. With V trimmed by 3 bases and J by 2 bases, 3 bases remained unmatched. Germline values: CDR1 KGHSH, CDR2 LQKENI. This CDR3 is CASSPGTGPYEQYF. As DNA, the CDR3 is TGTGCCAGCTCACCCGGGACAGGCCCCTACGAGCAGTACTTC.

For the CDR3, the DNA is TGTGCCAGCAGCTTGGAGGGGGTTGAGTACGAGCAGTACTTC. This gives the protein CASSLEGVEYEQYF. V gene TRBV5-6 combines with J gene TRBJ2-7, with D tentatively TRBD1 (6 bases). CDR3 length equals 14 residues. Germline CDR1 reads SGHDT; CDR2 reads YYEEEE. V was pared by 0 bases and J by 4 bases, with 11 bases between. Together with reference TRBV5-6 and TRBJ2-7, the CDR3 gives the full variable domain: DAGVTQSPTHLIKTRGQQVTLRCSPKSGHDTVSWYQQALGQGPQFIFQYYEEEERQRGNFPDRFSGHQFPNYSSELNVNALLLGDSALYLCASSLEGVEYEQYFGPGTRLTVT.

The rearrangement links TRBV7-2 to TRBJ2-4; TRBD2 agrees at 9 bases. Germline V gene sequence: CDR1 SGHTA, CDR2 FQGNSA. The J segment lost 7 bases and the V segment lost 5 bases, leaving 9 bases of the junction unmatched. This CDR3 spans 15 amino acids. The CDR3 sequence: CASSLSEAGGNIQYF. In DNA form, the CDR3 reads TGTGCCAGCAGCCTCTCTGAGGCGGGGGGGAACATTCAGTACTTC. Drawing the rest from reference TRBV7-2 and TRBJ2-4, the complete variable domain is GAGVSQSPSNKVTEKGKDVELRCDPISGHTALYWYRQSLGQGLEFLIYFQGNSAPDKSGLPSDRFSAERTGGSVSTLTIQRTQQEDSAVYLCASSLSEAGGNIQYFGAGTRLSVL.

The chain combines TRBV9 with TRBJ1-5, with 10 bases identical to TRBD1. Trimming cost V 3 bases and J 0 bases; bases outside gene matches: 12. CDR1 and CDR2 (germline): SGDLS, YYNGEE. The CDR3 sequence is 19 residues long. The CDR3, as DNA: TGTGCCAGCAGCGAGAAGGACAGGGGGTTCGGCTATAGCAATCAGCCCCAGCATTTT. This codes for CASSEKDRGFGYSNQPQHF.

The genes are TRBV7-2 and TRBJ2-5; TRBD2 matches 7 bases. V lost 5 bases and J lost 5; bases outside the gene matches: 14. Germline CDR1 reads SGHTA; CDR2 reads FQGNSA. The CDR3 is 16 amino acids. CDR3 nucleotides: TGTGCCAGCAGCCCCCCCGGGAGGCGTTCTCGGGAGACCCAGTACTTC. This codes for CASSPPGRRSRETQYF.

This rearrangement joins TRBV4-1 to TRBJ2-3; 8 bases line up with TRBD1. This CDR3 spans 16 amino acids. V was clipped by 3 bases and J by 0 bases; unmatched bases: 5. Looked up from germline, CDR1 is MGHRA and CDR2 is YSYEKL. The CDR3 protein is CASSQGDRGSTDTQYF. Here the CDR3 DNA reads TGCGCCAGCAGCCAGGGCGACAGGGGTAGCACAGATACGCAGTATTTT.

By sample fraction, this clone is medium-sized. This chain uses TRBV6-2 or TRBV6-3 with TRBJ2-7, with 7 bases lining up with TRBD2. The germline V gene encodes CDR1 MNHEY and CDR2 SVGEGT. There are 15 residues in the CDR3. J was trimmed by 3 bases and V by 3 bases; bases with no gene match: 8. The chain's CDR3 is CASSYQMTGGYEQYF. In DNA, the CDR3 is TGTGCCAGCAGTTATCAGATGACGGGGGGCTACGAGCAGTACTTC.

The J gene is TRBJ1-1, the V gene TRBV12-3 or TRBV12-4, with no clear D. The CDR3 length is 13 residues. Trimming cost V 5 bases and J 2 bases, with 9 bases left between them. The CDR3 DNA reads as TGTGCCAGCAGTCCCCTTGGCAACACTGAAGCTTTCTTT. Residues: CASSPLGNTEAFF.

This clone was seen only a few times. The chain links TRBV27 to TRBJ1-2, with D hard to call. V shed 5 bases and J shed 8 bases, with 15 bases lying between them. The CDR3 is 13 residues long. Per germline, CDR1 MNHEY and CDR2 SMNVEV (reference sequence). Here the CDR3 DNA reads TGTGCCAGCAGTCCAACGGGAAGAAACGGCTACACCTTC. Protein product: CASSPTGRNGYTF.

V and J are TRBV12-3 or TRBV12-4 and TRBJ2-7; D is uncertain. The V end was cut by 6 bases, the J end by 3 bases, with 12 bases between. The CDR3 contains 13 residues. This chain's CDR3 is CASSPPGFYEQYF. In DNA form, the CDR3 reads TGTGCCAGCAGCCCCCCCGGGTTCTACGAGCAGTACTTC.

The rearrangement links TRBV7-2 to TRBJ2-2, with no clear D. Per germline, CDR1 SGHTA and CDR2 FQGNSA. Deletions cut 1 base from V and 2 bases from J, with 5 bases between. This CDR3 is 14 amino acids long. CDR3 DNA: TGTGCCAGCAGCTTAGTCCGAAACACCGGGGAGCTGTTTTTT. Translated: CASSLVRNTGELFF.

In its sample, this clone was seen a few times. The CDR3 loop reads CASSSQYSSPGHNYGYTF. In DNA form, the CDR3 reads TGTGCCAGCAGTTCCCAATATTCAAGCCCGGGACACAACTATGGCTACACCTTC. The genes are TRBV6-2 or TRBV6-3 and TRBJ1-2; possibly TRBD1 for D (6 bases). V lost 4 bases to trimming and J lost 2 bases, with 23 bases between them. This CDR3 region has 18 residues. Germline CDR1 is MNHEY and CDR2 is SVGEGT.

The gene calls are TRBV18 and TRBJ1-1; a possible D gene is TRBD1 (6 bases). The CDR3 covers 14 residues. CDR1 is KGHSH, CDR2 LQKENI, per germline. V lost 5 bases to trimming and J lost 1 base, with 11 bases between them. The CDR3 DNA sequence: TGTGCCAGCTCAGAACAGGGCCGGAACACTGAAGCTTTCTTT. Its translation: CASSEQGRNTEAFF.